These 16 T cell receptor beta chains originate from one sample sequenced in a study of response to subunit inactivated influenza vaccine. TCRdb called the RT-PCR reads again in MiXCR, with one record for every CDR3 protein. The sample holds hundreds of thousands of distinct CDR3 sequences, 7.6% seen once. Sequencing used PBMCs from blood, obtained around 2 years after vaccination. These receptors all stem from a man between 50 and 75 years old who received an inactivated influenza vaccine.

There are many counts of this clonotype. V and J are TRBV5-1 and TRBJ1-1; 9 positions agree with TRBD1. Germline CDR1 reads SGHRS; CDR2 reads YFSETQ. This CDR3 is built from 15 residues. The J segment lost 0 bases and the V segment lost 0 bases, leaving 0 bases of the junction unmatched. The CDR3 spells CASSLGTGVNTEAFF. The CDR3 region has the DNA TGCGCCAGCAGCTTGGGGACAGGGGTGAACACTGAAGCTTTCTTT.

In this sample, this clonotype turned up many times. This chain joins TRBV29-1 and TRBJ1-1; D might be TRBD1 (5 bases). CDR1 SQVTM and CDR2 ANQGSEA come from the germline V gene. The CDR3 has 13 amino acids. V was clipped by 4 bases and J by 0 bases, with 9 bases between them. The CDR3 loop reads CSVAGRLNTEAFF. CDR3 nucleotide sequence: TGCAGCGTTGCAGGGCGGCTGAACACTGAAGCTTTCTTT.

This clonotype was seen more than once but under ten times. V and J are TRBV28 and TRBJ1-5, with TRBD1 identical over 7 bases. The CDR3 runs to 17 residues. Germline CDR1 reads MDHEN; CDR2 reads SYDVKM. V shed 4 bases, J shed 0 bases, and the junction held 9 bases outside the gene matches. The CDR3, as DNA: TGTGCCAGCAGTTCCTCAAAACAGGGGTATAGCAATCAGCCCCAGCATTTT. Amino acid sequence: CASSSSKQGYSNQPQHF.

The V call is TRBV5-1, the J call TRBJ1-6; unclear D gene. This CDR3 comprises 15 residues. With 5 bases removed from V and 7 bases from J, the gap between germline ends came to 16 bases. CDR1 SGHRS and CDR2 YFSETQ come from the germline V gene. The CDR3 DNA is TGCGCCAGCAGTCTTGGTTCAGGATTGAATTCACCCCTCCACTTT. The encoded protein is CASSLGSGLNSPLHF.

The chain links TRBV3-1 to TRBJ2-1, with a weak D call TRBD2 (5 bases). This CDR3 spans 13 amino acids. CDR1 and CDR2 from the germline V gene are LGHDT and YNNKEL (reference sequence). V lost 1 base and J lost 5, with 6 bases in between. The CDR3 region has the DNA TGTGCCAGCAGCCAAGTTAGCGACAATGAGCAGTTCTTC. Encoded protein: CASSQVSDNEQFF.

The rearrangement links TRBV20-1 to TRBJ2-1; tentative D call: TRBD2 (7 bases). V was pared by 3 bases and J by 4 bases, with 10 bases between. Germline assignment: CDR1 DFQATT and CDR2 SNEGSKA (reference sequence). This CDR3 is 13 amino acids long. The CDR3 sequence is CSASGGPYNEQFF. CDR3 nucleotides: TGCAGTGCTAGCGGGGGGCCTTACAATGAGCAGTTCTTC.

This clonotype was found many times. The rearrangement links TRBV29-1 to TRBJ2-7, with D possibly being TRBD2 (5 bases). Trimming stripped 4 bases from V and 1 base from J, with 8 bases between. This CDR3 is built from 12 residues. Germline V lookup: CDR1 SQVTM, CDR2 ANQGSEA. This CDR3 is CSVGRGSYEQYF. Written as DNA, the CDR3 is TGCAGCGTTGGCCGGGGATCCTACGAGCAGTACTTC.

The chain has TRBV9 and TRBJ1-3, with D tentatively TRBD1 (5 bases). The CDR3 is 12 amino acids. Germline assignment: CDR1 SGDLS and CDR2 YYNGEE. V lost 7 bases, J lost 0 bases, and 5 bases lay in between. CDR3 DNA sequence: TGTGCCAGCGGGGGCTCTGGAAACACCATATATTTT. This codes for CASGGSGNTIYF. The full variable domain, with the rest looked up from reference TRBV9 and TRBJ1-3, is DSGVTQTPKHLITATGQRVTLRCSPRSGDLSVYWYQQSLDQGLQFLIQYYNGEERAKGNILERFSAQQFPDLHSELNLSSLELGDSALYFCASGGSGNTIYFGEGSWLTVV.

This clonotype was picked up many times. The chain is built from TRBV5-1 and TRBJ2-1; 8 bases map to TRBD2. CDR1 and CDR2 (germline): SGHRS, YFSETQ. V trimming: 1 base; J trimming: 8 bases; junction bases outside the gene matches: 11. The CDR3 consists of 16 residues. DNA for the CDR3: TGCGCCAGCAGCTTGACACCCGGGGGGGCCTATGATGAGCAGTTCTTC. This encodes CASSLTPGGAYDEQFF.

This clonotype was found many times. The chain links TRBV7-2 to TRBJ2-7, with TRBD1 identical over 8 bases. The ends lost 1 base at V and 4 bases at J; junction bases unmatched: 6. CDR1 is SGHTA, CDR2 FQGNSA, per germline. This CDR3 spans 15 amino acids. CDR3 sequence: CASSLVPGGRYEQYF. The DNA of the CDR3 is TGTGCCAGCAGCTTAGTACCAGGGGGCAGATACGAGCAGTACTTC.

A few counts support this clonotype. This rearrangement joins TRBV4-3 to TRBJ1-1; TRBD1 matches at 7 bases. Germline V gives CDR1 LGHNA, CDR2 YSLEER. V lost 3 bases to trimming and J lost 1 base; unmatched junction nucleotides: 11. This CDR3 is 17 amino acids long. The chain's CDR3 is CASSQETGVAQNTEAFF. The DNA for the CDR3 is TGCGCCAGCAGCCAGGAAACAGGGGTCGCCCAGAACACTGAAGCTTTCTTT.

This clonotype was recorded at least ten times. The rearrangement links TRBV20-1 to TRBJ1-5; 8 nucleotides line up with TRBD1. Germline CDR1 DFQATT, CDR2 SNEGSKA (reference sequence). This CDR3 spans 13 amino acids. Trimming took 0 bases from V and 5 from J; bases not matched to a gene: 0. The CDR3 reads CSARETGDQPQHF. The CDR3 DNA follows: TGCAGTGCTAGAGAGACAGGGGATCAGCCCCAGCATTTT.

This clonotype was seen repeatedly, ten times or more. The CDR3 region has the DNA TGCGCCAGCAGCTTGGGGTACGCAACTAATGAAAAACTGTTTTTT. Residues: CASSLGYATNEKLFF. The rearrangement links TRBV5-1 to TRBJ1-4, with D hard to call. Germline assignment: CDR1 SGHRS and CDR2 YFSETQ. V was clipped by 0 bases and J by 0 bases, with 6 bases between them. The CDR3 length is 15 residues.

This clonotype has a count of ten or more. The chain joins TRBV4-3 to TRBJ2-3; perhaps TRBD2 as D (6 bases). V dropped 3 bases and J dropped 4 bases, with 8 bases sitting between them. The CDR3 has 13 residues. Looked up from germline, CDR1 is LGHNA and CDR2 is YSLEER. CDR3 DNA: TGCGCCAGCAGCCACCGGGGGTCAGATACGCAGTATTTT. It encodes CASSHRGSDTQYF.

Only a few counts were recorded for this clonotype. The gene calls are TRBV11-2 and TRBJ2-1; 9 bases align to TRBD2. CDR1 is SGHAT, CDR2 FQNNGV, per germline. Germline trimming cut 4 bases from V and 5 bases from J; bases unmatched to any gene: 9. The CDR3 has 16 amino acids. DNA for the CDR3: TGTGCCAGCAGCTCATTCGCGGGGGGGCCAAACAATGAGCAGTTCTTC. It specifies CASSSFAGGPNNEQFF. The whole variable domain, remainder taken from reference TRBV11-2 and TRBJ2-1, is EAGVAQSPRYKIIEKRQSVAFWCNPISGHATLYWYQQILGQGPKLLIQFQNNGVVDDSQLPKDRFSAERLKGVDSTLKIQPAKLEDSAVYLCASSSFAGGPNNEQFFGPGTRLTVL.

This clonotype was picked up a small number of times. The V gene is TRBV7-2, the J gene TRBJ2-7, with D unclear. V was cut by 5 bases and J by 5 bases, with 16 bases left in between. CDR3 length: 14 amino acids. Germline V gene sequence: CDR1 SGHTA, CDR2 FQGNSA. CDR3 DNA: TGTGCCAGCAGCCCGTTAGGGCTAGGGAACGAGCAGTACTTC. Translated: CASSPLGLGNEQYF.